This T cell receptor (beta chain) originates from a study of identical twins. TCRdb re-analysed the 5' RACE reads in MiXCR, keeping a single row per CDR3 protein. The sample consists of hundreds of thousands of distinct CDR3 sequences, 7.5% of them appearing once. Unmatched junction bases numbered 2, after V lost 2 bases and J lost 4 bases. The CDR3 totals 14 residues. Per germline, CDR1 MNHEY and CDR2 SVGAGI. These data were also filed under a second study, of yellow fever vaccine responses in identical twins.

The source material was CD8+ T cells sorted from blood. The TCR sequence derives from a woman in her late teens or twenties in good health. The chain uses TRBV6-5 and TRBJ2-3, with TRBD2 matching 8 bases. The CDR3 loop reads CASSYSGSPDTQYF. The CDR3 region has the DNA TGTGCCAGCAGTTACAGCGGGAGTCCAGATACGCAGTATTTT.